This T cell receptor (beta chain) comes out of a study of CD8+CD57+ T cells in acquired aplastic anemia. According to the study, genomic DNA was the template for TCR beta VDJ and CDR3 profiling. From the reads, TCRdb called clonotypes with MiXCR, one entry per CDR3 protein. The sample lists about 220,000 distinct CDR3 sequences; more than 45% were seen once. Patients chosen for sequencing had shown CD8+CD57+ cell expansion by flow cytometry. Per the germline V gene, CDR1 is DFQATT and CDR2 is SNEGSKA (reference sequence). The CDR3 has 10 residues if both end residues are counted. This clonotype was detected only once. It is likely a read error, because the conserved phenylalanine at the end of the CDR3 is missing. The DNA is omitted, as the CDR3 cannot be located on it reliably, and the CDR3 follows TCRdb's listing.

This clonotype was sampled from a human donor with aplastic anemia. Material: sorted CD4+, CD8+, or CD8+CD57+ T cells (not recorded which) from PBMCs. The chain recombines TRBV20-1 with TRBJ1-2. The CDR3 loop reads CSARDVRTTY.